The table lists the clone carrying this TCR beta chain with a count of one. The data stem from a study of tumor-infiltrating lymphocytes in oesophageal squamous cell carcinoma. The CDR3 sequence is 15 residues long. Trimming took 4 bases from V and 4 from J, leaving 13 bases between them. Each CDR3 protein gets one entry after TCRdb re-called the PCR reads with MiXCR. The sample contains about 20,000 distinct CDR3 sequences, 42% of which appear only once. The clonotype comes from a female donor with esophageal squamous cell carcinoma. The sequenced sample was normal esophageal tissue next to the tumor. The J gene is TRBJ2-2, the V gene TRBV12-3 or TRBV12-4; a weak D match, TRBD1 (6 bases). Here the CDR3 DNA reads TGTGCCAGCAGTTCCCTAGGGGGTGCCACCGGGGAGCTGTTTTTT. Protein: CASSSLGGATGELFF.